This T cell receptor beta chain derives from a study of blood T cell repertoires in COVID-19. Profiling relied on immunoSEQ multiplex PCR, and the TCRdb table lists in-frame clones only, not all of them. The sample has fewer than 70,000 clones, about 80% seen once. This receptor was identified in a man younger than 45 with COVID-19, enrolled during active disease. Sample: peripheral blood.

CDR3 DNA: TGTGCCAGCAGGACTAGCGGGGGGGCCCATGAGCAGTTCTTC. Encoded protein: CASRTSGGAHEQFF. J is TRBJ2-1 and V is TRBV2; 14 bases map to TRBD2. Germline V lookup: CDR1 SNHLY, CDR2 FYNNEI. V was pared by 6 bases and J by 8 bases, with 3 bases of the junction left unmatched. The CDR3 has 14 residues.